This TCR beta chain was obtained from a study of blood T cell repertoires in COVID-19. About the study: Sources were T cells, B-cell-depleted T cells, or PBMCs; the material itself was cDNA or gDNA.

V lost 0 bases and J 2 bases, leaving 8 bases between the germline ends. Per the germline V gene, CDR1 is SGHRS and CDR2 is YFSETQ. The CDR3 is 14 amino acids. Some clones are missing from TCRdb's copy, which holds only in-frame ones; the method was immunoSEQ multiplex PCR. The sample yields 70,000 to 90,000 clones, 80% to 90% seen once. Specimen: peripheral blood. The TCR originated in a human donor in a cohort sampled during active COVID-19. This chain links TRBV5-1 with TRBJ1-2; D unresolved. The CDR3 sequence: CASSLVPENYGYTF. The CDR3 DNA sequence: TGCGCCAGCAGCTTGGTACCGGAGAACTATGGCTACACCTTC.